Detailed here is one T cell receptor beta chain. Antigen unknown. The data stem from a study of T cell responses to AZD1222 COVID-19 vaccine. Study-level points and caveats: Repertoire sampling occurred only after the peak T cell response. Spike as a whole was targeted by vaccine-associated CD4 TCRs, dominant at 160-218 and 743-854.

Germline CDR1 MNHEY, CDR2 SVGAGI. This CDR3 comprises 13 residues. Trimming took 8 bases from V and 5 from J, leaving 16 bases between them. The repertoire was sequenced with immunoSEQ multiplex PCR; TCRdb's copy has only in-frame clones and lacks some. The profile shows about 150,000 clones, about 90% of them singletons. The chain links TRBV6-5 to TRBJ2-7, with D possibly TRBD2 on 5 matching bases. Specimen: peripheral blood, collected 28 days after the second AZD1222 dose. This clonotype originated in an adult who received the AZD1222 COVID-19 vaccine. CDR3 loop: CASSRGSFDEQYF. CDR3 bases: TGTGCCAGCTCCCGCGGGTCCTTCGACGAGCAGTACTTC.